This T cell receptor (beta chain) was sequenced in a study of blood T cell repertoires in COVID-19. Study overall: There were acute and convalescent COVID-19 samples, and they came from the United States, Italy and Spain. T cells, B-cell-depleted T cells, or PBMCs provided the cDNA or gDNA that served as material.

V lost 6 bases, J lost 6 bases, and 11 bases stayed unmatched. Germline V gene data show CDR1 as WSHSY and CDR2 as SAAADI. The CDR3 consists of 17 residues. Original analysis: Amplification of reference gene primers provided the estimated nucleated cell counts. Here immunoSEQ multiplex PCR was the method, and the copy in TCRdb shows in-frame clones only, minus some. The DNA gave D and trimming, while V, J and clone size come from that table. Of 410,000 or so clones listed, 86% are singletons. Sequencing was done on a sample of peripheral blood. This sequence was found in a woman in her 30s with active or convalescent COVID-19. This chain connects TRBV10-2 to TRBJ2-3, with 14 bases aligning to TRBD2. CDR3 coding DNA: TGCGCCAGCAGCCAGCATGGGACTAGCGGGGGCTTCGATACGCAGTATTTT. It codes for CASSQHGTSGGFDTQYF.